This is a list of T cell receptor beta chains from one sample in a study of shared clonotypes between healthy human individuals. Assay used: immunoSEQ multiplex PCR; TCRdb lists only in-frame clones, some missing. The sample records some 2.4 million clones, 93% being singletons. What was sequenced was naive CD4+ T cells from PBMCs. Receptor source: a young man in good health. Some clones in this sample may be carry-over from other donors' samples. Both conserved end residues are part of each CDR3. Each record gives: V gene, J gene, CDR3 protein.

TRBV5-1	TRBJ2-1	CASITAPSGRPDEQFF
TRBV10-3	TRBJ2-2	CAIRGLTGELFF
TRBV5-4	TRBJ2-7	CASSLVGTSGRAEDF
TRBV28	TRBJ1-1	CASSLGQGLSTEAFF
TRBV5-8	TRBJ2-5	CASRGDRVRETQYF
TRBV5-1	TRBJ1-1	CASSSSLQGYAFF
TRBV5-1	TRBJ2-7	CASRFGTGDEQYF
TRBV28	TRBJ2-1	CASSGGLGTEFF
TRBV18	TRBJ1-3	CASSPRPEQGNTIYF
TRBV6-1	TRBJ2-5	CASITGLAGPETQYF
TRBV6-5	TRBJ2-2	CASRPGNGGELFF
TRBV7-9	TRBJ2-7	CASSLPYEQYF
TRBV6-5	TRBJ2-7	CASSASGGSYEQYF
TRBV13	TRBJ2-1	CASSLNELAGWDEQFF
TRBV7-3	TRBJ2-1	CASSPGTNEQFF
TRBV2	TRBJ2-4	CASSYRPPGFDRVGDIQYF
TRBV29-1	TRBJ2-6	CSAPTGSSGANVLTF
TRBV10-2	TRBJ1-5	CASSLTGNQPQHF
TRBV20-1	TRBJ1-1	CRAFEAFF
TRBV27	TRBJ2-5	CASSWGQGVAQETQYF
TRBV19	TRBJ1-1	CASSGTAQNTEAFF
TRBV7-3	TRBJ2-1	CASSPAGGSRLNEQFF
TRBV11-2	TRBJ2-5	CASSLAGVVETQYF
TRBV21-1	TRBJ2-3	CASSKGGVAIGDTQYF